This passage covers 27 T cell receptor beta chains from one sample sequenced in a study of blood T cell repertoires in COVID-19 (dated by TCRdb to 2020 to 2021). Libraries were built with the immunoSEQ multiplex PCR assay. In its TCRdb copy, this immuneACCESS table keeps in-frame sequences only and misses some clones. Where compared with another copy, unresolved V genes explain less than half of these, and the others have no known cause. For this sample the table gives 200,000 to 250,000 clones, of which nearly 90% were detected only once. 11% of the sample is in the top ten clones. What was sequenced was PBMCs or T cells enriched from blood (not recorded which). The receptor source for this set is a man aged 25-45 years who had recovered from COVID-19.

The gene calls are TRBV10-2 and TRBJ2-7; 9 bases align to TRBD1. With V trimmed by 3 bases and J by 4 bases, 7 bases remained unmatched. The CDR3 is made up of 15 amino acids. CDR1 and CDR2 (germline): WSHSY, SAAADI. CDR3 bases: TGCGCCAGCAGTGATACCGGGACAGGGCTTTACGAGCAGTACTTC. It translates to CASSDTGTGLYEQYF.

This sequence joins TRBV7-6 and TRBJ2-7; 7 nucleotides align to TRBD2. V shed 0 bases and J 3 bases; nucleotides not matched to a gene: 8. The germline gives CDR1 SGHVS, CDR2 FNYEAQ. The CDR3 has 16 residues. The DNA of the CDR3 is TGTGCCAGCAGCTTAGCCGGGGAGGGGCGCATCTACGAGCAGTACTTC. Its protein is CASSLAGEGRIYEQYF.

The chain employs TRBV9 and TRBJ1-3; weak D call: TRBD1 (6 bases). The CDR3 runs to 14 residues. The V end was cut by 5 bases, the J end by 0 bases, with 9 bases between. Germline V gives CDR1 SGDLS, CDR2 YYNGEE. The CDR3 bases are TGTGCCAGCAGAAGGGGGGGCTCTGGAAACACCATATATTTT. It specifies CASRRGGSGNTIYF.

The rearrangement uses TRBV30 and TRBJ1-1, with a tentative D call TRBD1 (5 bases). The ends were cut back, 4 bases at V and 3 bases at J, with 12 bases in the middle. This CDR3 spans 13 amino acids. Per the germline V gene, CDR1 is GTSNPN and CDR2 is SVGIG (reference sequence). The CDR3 loop reads CAWMRGPYTEAFF. CDR3 DNA sequence: TGTGCCTGGATGCGGGGCCCATACACTGAAGCTTTCTTT.

This clone showed up just a few times. The chain links TRBV19 to TRBJ2-5; possibly TRBD1 for D (5 bases). Looked up from germline, CDR1 is LNHDA and CDR2 is SQIVND (reference sequence). The CDR3 loop spans 13 amino acids. The ends were cut back, 5 bases at V and 5 bases at J, with 12 bases in the middle. CDR3 loop: CASSDQGRETQYF. CDR3 coding DNA: TGTGCCAGTAGTGACCAGGGTCGGGAGACCCAGTACTTC.

The V gene is TRBV25-1, the J gene TRBJ1-1; D is uncertain. The germline gives CDR1 MGHDK, CDR2 SYGVNS. V lost 3 bases and J lost 0, with 8 bases in between. The length of the CDR3 is 14 residues. Written as DNA, the CDR3 is TGTGCCAGCAGTGAGGGCGTATTGAACACTGAAGCTTTCTTT. It yields the protein CASSEGVLNTEAFF.

The J gene is TRBJ1-2, the V gene TRBV19; 10 bases match TRBD1. Germline assignment: CDR1 LNHDA and CDR2 SQIVND (reference sequence). The CDR3 runs to 16 residues. Trimming took 3 bases from V and 4 from J; bases not matched to a gene: 8. This chain's CDR3 is CASSIGTGEGSYGYTF. The CDR3 DNA follows: TGTGCCAGTAGTATCGGGACAGGGGAGGGTAGCTATGGCTACACCTTC.

This clone was recorded once. The rearrangement links TRBV6-5 to TRBJ1-3, with D unclear. Looked up from germline, CDR1 is MNHEY and CDR2 is SVGAGI. The V and J ends lost 7 bases and 8 bases respectively, with 15 bases between them. The CDR3 runs 13 residues. For the CDR3, the DNA is TGTGCCAGCACCCTAATAAGATCGGACACCATATATTTT. Its translation is CASTLIRSDTIYF.

The chain recombines TRBV7-9 with TRBJ1-2; 9 nucleotides agree with TRBD1. The CDR3 has 15 amino acids. With 6 bases clipped from V and 3 bases from J, the junction kept 8 bases outside the gene matches. Germline V CDR1 and CDR2: SEHNR, FQNEAQ (reference sequence). Here the CDR3 reads CASSHTGGDDYGYTF. The CDR3 DNA reads as TGTGCCAGCAGTCATACAGGGGGCGATGACTATGGCTACACCTTC.

The genes are TRBV29-1 and TRBJ1-1; D uncertain. Germline CDR1 and CDR2: SQVTM and ANQGSEA. V lost 4 bases to trimming and J lost 11 bases, with 14 bases between them. CDR3 length: 11 amino acids. The CDR3 DNA follows: TGCAGCGTTGTGAGGGAATTCGGGGCTTTCTTT. It specifies CSVVREFGAFF.

The CDR3 region is CASSLGGGESIQYF. Here the CDR3 DNA reads TGTGCCAGCAGCTTAGGAGGGGGCGAAAGCATTCAGTACTTC. The chain combines TRBV7-8 with TRBJ2-4; 7 positions agree with TRBD1. This CDR3 comprises 14 residues. CDR1 and CDR2 (germline): SGHVS, FQNEAQ. V was pared by 1 base and J by 9 bases, with 6 bases of the junction left unmatched.

V usage is TRBV30 and J usage is TRBJ2-4, with a weak D call TRBD1 (6 bases). V was cut by 2 bases and J by 0 bases, with 23 bases left in between. The CDR3 has 19 amino acids. The germline V gene has CDR1 GTSNPN and CDR2 SVGIG (reference sequence). Written as DNA, the CDR3 is TGTGCCTGGAGTTATTGGCAGGGGCATTATTCCAAAGCCAAAAACATTCAGTACTTC. The encoded protein is CAWSYWQGHYSKAKNIQYF. The variable domain in full, with the rest retrieved from reference TRBV30 and TRBJ2-4, is SQTIHQWPATLVQPVGSPLSLECTVEGTSNPNLYWYRQAAGRGLQLLFYSVGIGQISSEVPQNLSASRPQDRQFILSSKKLLLSDSGFYLCAWSYWQGHYSKAKNIQYFGAGTRLSVL.

The genes are TRBV19 and TRBJ2-3; 11 positions match TRBD2. Per the germline V gene, CDR1 is LNHDA and CDR2 is SQIVND (reference sequence). The length of the CDR3 is 16 residues. Trimming at V came to 3 bases and at J to 3 bases, leaving 5 bases not matched to a gene. CDR3 DNA sequence: TGTGCCAGTAGTATCGGAACTAGCGGGAGAACAGATACGCAGTATTTT. It translates to CASSIGTSGRTDTQYF.

The chain joins TRBV30 to TRBJ1-1, with TRBD1 identical over 10 bases. The CDR3 extends over 16 amino acids. With 2 bases clipped from V and 0 bases from J, the junction kept 6 bases outside the gene matches. Germline lookup yields CDR1 GTSNPN and CDR2 SVGIG (reference sequence). The chain's CDR3 is CAWSRGTGVMNTEAFF. DNA for the CDR3: TGTGCCTGGAGTAGGGGGACAGGGGTTATGAACACTGAAGCTTTCTTT.

The chain recombines TRBV19 with TRBJ2-7, with D perhaps matching TRBD1 (5 bases). Trimming took off 4 bases at V and 9 bases at J, with 16 bases between the two ends. Germline V lookup: CDR1 LNHDA, CDR2 SQIVND (reference sequence). The CDR3 is made up of 13 amino acids. CDR3 protein: CASSNQGFLRQYF. The CDR3 DNA reads as TGTGCCAGTAGTAATCAGGGTTTCTTACGGCAGTACTTC.

V is TRBV11-1 and J is TRBJ2-7, with 14 nucleotides matching TRBD2. The V gene's germline CDR1 is SGHAT and CDR2 FQDESV (reference sequence). J lost 2 bases, V lost 4 bases, and 4 bases had no gene match. The CDR3 has 16 residues. The DNA for the CDR3 is TGTGCCAGCAGCTCCGGGACTAGCGGGAGAACCTACGAGCAGTACTTC. Residues: CASSSGTSGRTYEQYF.

The CDR3 DNA is TGCGCCATAGGGACAGGGGGCTTCGAGCAGTACTTC. It codes for CAIGTGGFEQYF. The rearrangement links TRBV10-2 to TRBJ2-7, with 12 bases identical to TRBD1. V lost 10 bases and J lost 6; bases outside the gene matches: 4. CDR3 size: 12 residues. Germline V gene sequence: CDR1 WSHSY, CDR2 SAAADI.

This clone was counted once. The chain carries TRBV2 and TRBJ1-1, with D possibly matching TRBD1 (5 bases). The germline CDR1 and CDR2 sequences are SNHLY and FYNNEI. This CDR3 is 16 amino acids long. V shed 4 bases and J shed 5 bases, with 20 bases lying between them. In DNA form, the CDR3 reads TGTGCCAGCAGTGGACAGACCATTTTCGTAGGGACTGAAGCTTTCTTT. It yields the protein CASSGQTIFVGTEAFF.

The chain carries TRBV5-8 and TRBJ2-5; no firm D call. The CDR3 is 13 amino acids. V was cut by 2 bases and J by 4 bases, with 9 bases left in between. The germline CDR1 and CDR2 sequences are SGHTS and YDEGEE. CDR3 DNA: TGTGCCAGCAGCTTATTCTCGGGAGAGACCCAGTACTTC. The encoded protein is CASSLFSGETQYF.

The chain couples TRBV6-5 to TRBJ1-2; no reliable D call. CDR3 length: 14 amino acids. V dropped 6 bases and J dropped 5 bases, with 16 bases sitting between them. Germline loops: CDR1 MNHEY, CDR2 SVGAGI. CDR3 sequence: CASRIDTSGYGYTF. CDR3 sequence (DNA): TGTGCCAGCAGGATTGACACGTCGGGGTATGGCTACACCTTC.

The chain employs TRBV9 and TRBJ2-5; D not certain. This CDR3 spans 14 amino acids. Trimming cost V 1 base and J 7 bases, with 14 bases left between them. Germline CDR1 SGDLS, CDR2 YYNGEE. The CDR3 region is CASSVMDLEATQYF. The CDR3, as DNA: TGTGCCAGCAGCGTAATGGATCTAGAGGCGACCCAGTACTTC. The full variable domain, completed using reference TRBV9 and TRBJ2-5, is DSGVTQTPKHLITATGQRVTLRCSPRSGDLSVYWYQQSLDQGLQFLIQYYNGEERAKGNILERFSAQQFPDLHSELNLSSLELGDSALYFCASSVMDLEATQYFGPGTRLLVL.

This chain uses TRBV10-3 with TRBJ2-7, with 11 bases matching TRBD1. CDR1 ENHRY and CDR2 SYGVKD come from the germline V gene. The CDR3 is 15 residues long. The J segment lost 6 bases and the V segment lost 7 bases, leaving 11 bases of the junction unmatched. The CDR3 sequence is CAITLTGTGGSEQYF. The DNA of the CDR3 is TGTGCCATCACCCTCACCGGGACAGGGGGATCCGAGCAGTACTTC.

The CDR3 reads CASSGSGTSGRRYYEQYF. In DNA, the CDR3 is TGTGCCAGCAGCGGTTCCGGGACTAGCGGGCGGAGATACTACGAGCAGTACTTC. The genes are TRBV7-2 and TRBJ2-7; 12 nucleotides match TRBD2. V was pared by 5 bases and J by 3 bases, with 14 bases of the junction left unmatched. The CDR3 is 18 amino acids. The germline gives CDR1 SGHTA, CDR2 FQGNSA.

The V and J genes are TRBV27 and TRBJ2-3, with 7 bases fitting TRBD2. This CDR3 is 16 amino acids long. The trim removed 6 bases at V and 3 bases at J, leaving 12 bases unmatched. In germline, CDR1 is MNHEY, CDR2 SMNVEV (reference sequence). The DNA of the CDR3 is TGTGCCAGCAGCCGGGCGACTAGCCGGGGGACAGATACGCAGTATTTT. Encoded protein: CASSRATSRGTDTQYF.

This clone occurred once. The chain couples TRBV10-3 to TRBJ1-3; 7 bases are a match to TRBD1. Germline V gene sequence: CDR1 ENHRY, CDR2 SYGVKD. After removal of 11 bases from V and 0 bases from J, the junction contained 10 bases not matched to a gene. CDR3 size: 15 residues. This CDR3 reads CASGRGQVSGNTIYF. The CDR3 nucleotides read TGTGCCTCGGGACGAGGACAGGTCTCTGGAAACACCATATATTTT.

The CDR3 region is CASSLAQGQGEQFF. The CDR3 region has the DNA TGCGCCAGCAGCTTGGCACAGGGTCAGGGTGAGCAGTTCTTC. V is TRBV5-1 and J is TRBJ2-1; possibly TRBD1 for D (6 bases). The V end lost 0 bases, the J end lost 9 bases, and 13 bases lay between the germline ends. The CDR3 runs 14 residues. Germline V gives CDR1 SGHRS, CDR2 YFSETQ.

The chain has TRBV20-1 and TRBJ1-2; 8 bases align to TRBD1. The CDR3 has 10 residues. V lost 5 bases to trimming and J lost 12 bases; unmatched junction nucleotides: 5. The V gene's germline CDR1 is DFQATT and CDR2 SNEGSKA (reference sequence). The CDR3 DNA reads TGCAGTGCTTCCCGGACAGGGCACACCTTC. Protein: CSASRTGHTF.